This entry lists 10 T cell receptor beta chains sequenced from one sample in a study of blood T cell repertoires in COVID-19 (TCRdb year 2020). The protocol used for the library was the immunoSEQ multiplex PCR assay. TCRdb carries this immuneACCESS record with in-frame sequences only. Its versions omit some clonotypes, under half of them owing to an unresolved V gene in the studies checked, with the rest unexplained. The sample data list a few hundred thousand clones, and over 80% of these were observed just once. Of the sample, approximately 6.5% falls within the top ten clones. Sequenced: PBMCs or T cells enriched from blood (not recorded which). These TCRs come from a woman between 35 and 50 years old who had recovered from COVID-19.

The chain couples TRBV7-9 to TRBJ1-2; 10 bases line up with TRBD1. The CDR3 totals 14 residues. Trimming took 6 bases from V and 7 from J; bases not matched to a gene: 8. Germline V gene sequence: CDR1 SEHNR, CDR2 FQNEAQ (reference sequence). This CDR3 is CASSMTGGAFGYTF. The CDR3 DNA reads as TGTGCCAGCAGTATGACAGGGGGCGCTTTTGGCTACACCTTC.

The chain links TRBV5-4 to TRBJ2-1, with 8 bases matching TRBD2. The germline CDR1 and CDR2 sequences are SGHNT and YYREEE (reference sequence). Trimming took 4 bases from V and 0 from J; bases not matched to a gene: 6. This CDR3 comprises 16 residues. CDR3 in amino acids: CASSLKRERSYNEQFF. The CDR3 DNA sequence: TGTGCCAGCAGCCTTAAGCGGGAGCGCTCCTACAATGAGCAGTTCTTC.

The chain is built from TRBV18 and TRBJ2-5; 8 bases agree with TRBD2. Per germline, CDR1 KGHSH and CDR2 LQKENI. The CDR3 runs to 19 residues. The V gene end was trimmed by 3 bases and the J gene end by 5 bases; junction bases not matched to a gene: 20. CDR3 protein: CASSPSFEGLVSPGETQYF. Written as DNA, the CDR3 is TGTGCCAGCTCACCCTCGTTTGAGGGACTAGTTTCCCCCGGGGAGACCCAGTACTTC. Together with reference TRBV18 and TRBJ2-5, the CDR3 gives the full variable domain: NAGVMQNPRHLVRRRGQEARLRCSPMKGHSHVYWYRQLPEEGLKFMVYLQKENIIDESGMPKERFSAEFPKEGPSILRIQQVVRGDSAAYFCASSPSFEGLVSPGETQYFGPGTRLLVL.

In this sample, this clone turned up a few times. The chain links TRBV27 to TRBJ2-3, with TRBD2 identical over 10 bases. This CDR3 region has 16 residues. Losses at the gene ends were 8 bases for V and 6 bases for J; bases not matched to a gene: 14. The V gene's germline CDR1 is MNHEY and CDR2 SMNVEV (reference sequence). The CDR3 DNA follows: TGTGCCAGCCGAGCCCCGGGACTAGCGCACGGGGATACGCAGTATTTT. Translating it yields CASRAPGLAHGDTQYF.

This chain connects TRBV18 to TRBJ2-1; D might be TRBD2 (6 bases). The CDR3 has 14 amino acids. Trimming removed 2 bases at V and 7 bases at J, with 12 bases between. The V gene's germline CDR1 is KGHSH and CDR2 LQKENI. CDR3: CASSPGTGENEQFF. The DNA for the CDR3 is TGTGCCAGCTCACCAGGGACTGGGGAAAATGAGCAGTTCTTC. Using reference TRBV18 and TRBJ2-1 for the parts outside the CDR3, the full variable domain is NAGVMQNPRHLVRRRGQEARLRCSPMKGHSHVYWYRQLPEEGLKFMVYLQKENIIDESGMPKERFSAEFPKEGPSILRIQQVVRGDSAAYFCASSPGTGENEQFFGPGTRLTVL.

This sequence joins TRBV9 and TRBJ1-2; D is possibly TRBD1 (6 bases). The germline V gene encodes CDR1 SGDLS and CDR2 YYNGEE. V was trimmed by 3 bases and J by 1 base, leaving 7 bases between them. This CDR3 spans 13 amino acids. The CDR3 DNA reads as TGTGCCAGCAGCGCGGACAGTAACTATGGCTACACCTTC. This gives the protein CASSADSNYGYTF.

The V and J genes are TRBV30 and TRBJ1-2; D is uncertain. Germline loops: CDR1 GTSNPN, CDR2 SVGIG (reference sequence). Trimming shortened V by 2 bases and J by 6 bases, and 22 bases separated the two germline ends. This CDR3 has 16 amino acids. CDR3 amino acids: CAWSNTRVSILHGYTF. The CDR3 nucleotides read TGTGCCTGGAGTAATACCCGGGTCTCGATTCTACATGGCTACACCTTC.

This clone was found once. This chain connects TRBV6-5 to TRBJ1-6; TRBD1 matches at 10 bases. The CDR3 runs to 15 residues. The trim removed 1 base at V and 8 bases at J, leaving 2 bases unmatched. Germline V gene data show CDR1 as MNHEY and CDR2 as SVGAGI. CDR3 region: CASSYYGTGDSPLHF. CDR3 nucleotides: TGTGCCAGCAGTTACTACGGGACAGGGGATTCACCCCTCCACTTT.

The rearrangement joins TRBV15 to TRBJ2-3, with TRBD2 matching over 8 bases. Germline CDR1 LNHNV, CDR2 YYDKDF (reference sequence). V shed 3 bases and J 4 bases; nucleotides not matched to a gene: 12. CDR3 size: 17 residues. CDR3: CATSRGVAGSLADTQYF. CDR3 in DNA: TGTGCCACCAGCAGGGGTGTAGCGGGATCTTTGGCAGATACGCAGTATTTT.

The chain employs TRBV7-2 and TRBJ2-3; 9 bases match TRBD2. Germline values: CDR1 SGHTA, CDR2 FQGNSA. V gave up 5 bases and J gave up 1 base; unmatched junction bases: 7. This CDR3 contains 16 residues. The CDR3 region has the DNA TGTGCCAGCAGCATAGTAGCGGGAGAGGGCACAGATACGCAGTATTTT. This encodes CASSIVAGEGTDTQYF. The whole variable domain, filled in from reference TRBV7-2 and TRBJ2-3, reads GAGVSQSPSNKVTEKGKDVELRCDPISGHTALYWYRQSLGQGLEFLIYFQGNSAPDKSGLPSDRFSAERTGGSVSTLTIQRTQQEDSAVYLCASSIVAGEGTDTQYFGPGTRLTVL.